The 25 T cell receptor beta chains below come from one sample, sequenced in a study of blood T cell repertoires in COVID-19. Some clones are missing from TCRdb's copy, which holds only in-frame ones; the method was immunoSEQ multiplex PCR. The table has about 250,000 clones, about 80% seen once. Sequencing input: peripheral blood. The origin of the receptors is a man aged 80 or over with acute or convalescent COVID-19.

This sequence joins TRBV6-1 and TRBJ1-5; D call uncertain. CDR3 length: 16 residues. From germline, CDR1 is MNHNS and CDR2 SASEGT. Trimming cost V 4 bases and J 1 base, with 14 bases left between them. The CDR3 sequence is CASSGPGIQSNQPQHF. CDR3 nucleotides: TGTGCCAGCAGTGGGCCCGGGATTCAAAGCAATCAGCCCCAGCATTTT.

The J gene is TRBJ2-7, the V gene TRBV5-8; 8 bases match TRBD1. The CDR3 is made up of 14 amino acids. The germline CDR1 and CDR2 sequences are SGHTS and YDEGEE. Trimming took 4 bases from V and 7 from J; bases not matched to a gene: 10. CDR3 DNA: TGTGCCAGCAGCAGATGGGGCAGGGGGCGTGAGCAGTACTTC. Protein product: CASSRWGRGREQYF.

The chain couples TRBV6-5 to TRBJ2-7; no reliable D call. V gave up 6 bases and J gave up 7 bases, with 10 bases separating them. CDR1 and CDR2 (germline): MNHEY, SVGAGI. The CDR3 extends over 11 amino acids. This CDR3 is CASRAPWEQYF. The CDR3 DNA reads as TGTGCCAGCAGGGCCCCCTGGGAGCAGTACTTC.

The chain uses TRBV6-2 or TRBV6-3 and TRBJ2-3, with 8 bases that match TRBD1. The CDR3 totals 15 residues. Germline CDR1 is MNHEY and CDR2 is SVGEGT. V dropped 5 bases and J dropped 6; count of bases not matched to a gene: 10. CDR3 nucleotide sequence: TGTGCCAGCAGTAAGACGGGGACAGGTGCTGATACGCAGTATTTT. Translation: CASSKTGTGADTQYF.

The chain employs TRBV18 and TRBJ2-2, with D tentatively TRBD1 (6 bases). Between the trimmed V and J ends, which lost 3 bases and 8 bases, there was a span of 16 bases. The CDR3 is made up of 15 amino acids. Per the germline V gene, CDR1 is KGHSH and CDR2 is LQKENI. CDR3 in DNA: TGTGCCAGCTCACCGCCAAACGGACAGAGAGGGGAGCTGTTTTTT. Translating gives CASSPPNGQRGELFF.

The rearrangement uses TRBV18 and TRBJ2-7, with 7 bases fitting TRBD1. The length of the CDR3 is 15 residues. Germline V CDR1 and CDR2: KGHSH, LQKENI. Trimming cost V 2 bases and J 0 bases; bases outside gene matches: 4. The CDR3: CASSPKAGGSYEQYF. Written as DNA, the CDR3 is TGTGCCAGCTCACCAAAGGCAGGGGGCTCCTACGAGCAGTACTTC.

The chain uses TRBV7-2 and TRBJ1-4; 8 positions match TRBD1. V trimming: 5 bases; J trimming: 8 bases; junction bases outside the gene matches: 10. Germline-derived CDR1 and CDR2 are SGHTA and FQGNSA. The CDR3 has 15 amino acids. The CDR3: CASSLYRGAGEKLFF. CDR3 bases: TGTGCCAGCAGCCTTTACAGGGGGGCAGGGGAAAAACTGTTTTTT. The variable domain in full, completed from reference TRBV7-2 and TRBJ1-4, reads GAGVSQSPSNKVTEKGKDVELRCDPISGHTALYWYRQSLGQGLEFLIYFQGNSAPDKSGLPSDRFSAERTGGSVSTLTIQRTQQEDSAVYLCASSLYRGAGEKLFFGSGTQLSVL.

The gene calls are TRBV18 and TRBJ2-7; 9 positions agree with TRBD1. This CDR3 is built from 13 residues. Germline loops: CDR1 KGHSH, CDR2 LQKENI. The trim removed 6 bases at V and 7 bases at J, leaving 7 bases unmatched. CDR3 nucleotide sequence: TGTGCCAGCTCCCGGGACAGGGCAGAAGAGCAGTACTTC. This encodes CASSRDRAEEQYF.

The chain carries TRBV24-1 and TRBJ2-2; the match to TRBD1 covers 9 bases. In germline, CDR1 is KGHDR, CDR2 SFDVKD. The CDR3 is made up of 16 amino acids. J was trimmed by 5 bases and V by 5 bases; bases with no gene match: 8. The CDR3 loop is CATSAVGQGLTGELFF. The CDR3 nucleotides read TGTGCCACCAGTGCCGTCGGACAGGGGCTTACCGGGGAGCTGTTTTTT.

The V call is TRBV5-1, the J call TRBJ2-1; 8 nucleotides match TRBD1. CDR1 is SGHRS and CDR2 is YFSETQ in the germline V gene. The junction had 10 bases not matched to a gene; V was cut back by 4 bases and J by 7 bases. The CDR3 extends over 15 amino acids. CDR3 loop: CASSGYRGAVNEQFF. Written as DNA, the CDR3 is TGCGCCAGCAGCGGGTACAGGGGGGCGGTAAATGAGCAGTTCTTC.

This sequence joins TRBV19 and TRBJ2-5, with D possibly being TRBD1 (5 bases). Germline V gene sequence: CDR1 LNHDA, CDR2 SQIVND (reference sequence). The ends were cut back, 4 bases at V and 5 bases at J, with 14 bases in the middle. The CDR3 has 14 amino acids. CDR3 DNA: TGTGCCAGTAGTAGCCGACAGACCCCGGAGACCCAGTACTTC. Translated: CASSSRQTPETQYF.

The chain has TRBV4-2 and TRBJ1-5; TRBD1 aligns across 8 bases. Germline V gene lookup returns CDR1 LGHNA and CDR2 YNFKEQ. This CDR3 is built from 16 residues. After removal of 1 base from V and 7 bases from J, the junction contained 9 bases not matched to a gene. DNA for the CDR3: TGTGCCAGCAGCCAAGTTAAGACAGGGGTGGGACAGCCCCAGCATTTT. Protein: CASSQVKTGVGQPQHF.

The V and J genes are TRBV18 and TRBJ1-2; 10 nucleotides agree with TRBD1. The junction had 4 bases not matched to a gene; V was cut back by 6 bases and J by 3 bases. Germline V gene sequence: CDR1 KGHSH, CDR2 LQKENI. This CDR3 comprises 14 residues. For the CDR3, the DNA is TGTGCCAGCTCGCGACAGGGGGCGGACTATGGCTACACCTTC. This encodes CASSRQGADYGYTF.

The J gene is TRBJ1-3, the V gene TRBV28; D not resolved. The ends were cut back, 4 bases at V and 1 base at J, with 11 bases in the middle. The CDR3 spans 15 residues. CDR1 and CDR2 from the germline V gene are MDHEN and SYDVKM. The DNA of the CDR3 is TGTGCCAGCAGTTCCACTAGGTTTTCTGGAAACACCATATATTTT. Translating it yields CASSSTRFSGNTIYF.

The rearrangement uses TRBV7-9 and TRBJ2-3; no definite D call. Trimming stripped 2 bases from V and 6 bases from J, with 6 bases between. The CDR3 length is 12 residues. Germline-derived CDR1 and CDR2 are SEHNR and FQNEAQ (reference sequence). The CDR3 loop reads CASSLTRDTQYF. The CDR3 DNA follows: TGTGCCAGCAGCTTAACGAGGGATACGCAGTATTTT. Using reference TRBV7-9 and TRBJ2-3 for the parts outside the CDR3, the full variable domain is DTGVSQNPRHKITKRGQNVTFRCDPISEHNRLYWYRQTLGQGPEFLTYFQNEAQLEKSRLLSDRFSAERPKGSFSTLEIQRTEQGDSAMYLCASSLTRDTQYFGPGTRLTVL.

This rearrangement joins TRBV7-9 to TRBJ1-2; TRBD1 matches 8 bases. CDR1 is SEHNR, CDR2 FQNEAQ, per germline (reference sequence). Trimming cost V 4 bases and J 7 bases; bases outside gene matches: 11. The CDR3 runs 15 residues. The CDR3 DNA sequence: TGTGCCAGCAGCTCGGAGGTTAGGGACAGGAGTGGCTACACCTTC. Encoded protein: CASSSEVRDRSGYTF.

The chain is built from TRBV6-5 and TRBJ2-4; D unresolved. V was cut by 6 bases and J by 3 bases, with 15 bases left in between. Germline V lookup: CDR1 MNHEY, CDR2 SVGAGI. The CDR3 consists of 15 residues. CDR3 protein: CASRKRKGGKNIQYF. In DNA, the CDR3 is TGTGCCAGCAGAAAAAGAAAAGGCGGCAAAAACATTCAGTACTTC.

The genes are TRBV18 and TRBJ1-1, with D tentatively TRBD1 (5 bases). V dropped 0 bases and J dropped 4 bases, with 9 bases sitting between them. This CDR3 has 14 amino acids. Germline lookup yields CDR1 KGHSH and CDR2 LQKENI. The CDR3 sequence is CASSPPQGITEAFF. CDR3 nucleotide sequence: TGTGCCAGCTCACCACCCCAGGGCATCACTGAAGCTTTCTTT.

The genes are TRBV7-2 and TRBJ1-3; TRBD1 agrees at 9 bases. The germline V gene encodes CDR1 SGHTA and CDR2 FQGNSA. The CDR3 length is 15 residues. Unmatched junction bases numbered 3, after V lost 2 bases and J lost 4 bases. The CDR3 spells CASSLYGQGGNTIYF. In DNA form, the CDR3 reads TGTGCCAGCAGCTTATATGGACAGGGGGGAAACACCATATATTTT.

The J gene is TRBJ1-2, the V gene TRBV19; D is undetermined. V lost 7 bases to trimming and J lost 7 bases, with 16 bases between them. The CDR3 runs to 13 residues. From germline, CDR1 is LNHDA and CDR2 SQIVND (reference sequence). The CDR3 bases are TGTGCCAGTAAACCAGATATGAGGCGTGGCTACACCTTC. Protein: CASKPDMRRGYTF.

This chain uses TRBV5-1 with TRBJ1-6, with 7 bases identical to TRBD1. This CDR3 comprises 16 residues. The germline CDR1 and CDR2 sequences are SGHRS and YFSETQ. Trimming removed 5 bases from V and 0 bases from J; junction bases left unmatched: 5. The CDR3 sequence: CASSSDRSSYNSPLHF. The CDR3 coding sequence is TGCGCCAGCAGTTCGGACAGGAGCTCCTATAATTCACCCCTCCACTTT.

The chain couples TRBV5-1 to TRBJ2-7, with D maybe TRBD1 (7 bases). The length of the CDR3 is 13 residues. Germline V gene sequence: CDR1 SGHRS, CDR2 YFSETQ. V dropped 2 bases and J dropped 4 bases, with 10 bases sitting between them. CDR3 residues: CASSFPGGYEQYF. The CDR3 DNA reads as TGCGCCAGCAGCTTCCCAGGGGGGTACGAGCAGTACTTC.

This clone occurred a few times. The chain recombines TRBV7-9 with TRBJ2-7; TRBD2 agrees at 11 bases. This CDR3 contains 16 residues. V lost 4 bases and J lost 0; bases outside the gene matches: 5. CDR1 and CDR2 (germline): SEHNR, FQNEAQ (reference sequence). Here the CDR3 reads CASSSGTSGSSYEQYF. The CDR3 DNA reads TGTGCCAGCAGCTCCGGGACTAGCGGAAGCTCCTACGAGCAGTACTTC.

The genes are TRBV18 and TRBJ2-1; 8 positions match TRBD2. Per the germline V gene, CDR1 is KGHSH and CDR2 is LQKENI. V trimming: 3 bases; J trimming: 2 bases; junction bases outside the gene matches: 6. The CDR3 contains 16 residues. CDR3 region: CASSPAGLAAYNEQFF. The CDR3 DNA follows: TGTGCCAGCTCACCCGCAGGACTAGCAGCCTACAATGAGCAGTTCTTC.

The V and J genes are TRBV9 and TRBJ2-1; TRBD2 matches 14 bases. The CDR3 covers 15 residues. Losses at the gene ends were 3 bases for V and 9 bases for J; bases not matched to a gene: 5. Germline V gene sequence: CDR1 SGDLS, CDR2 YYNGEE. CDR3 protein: CASSDGTSGGAEQFF. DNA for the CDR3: TGTGCCAGCAGCGACGGGACTAGCGGGGGAGCTGAGCAGTTCTTC.